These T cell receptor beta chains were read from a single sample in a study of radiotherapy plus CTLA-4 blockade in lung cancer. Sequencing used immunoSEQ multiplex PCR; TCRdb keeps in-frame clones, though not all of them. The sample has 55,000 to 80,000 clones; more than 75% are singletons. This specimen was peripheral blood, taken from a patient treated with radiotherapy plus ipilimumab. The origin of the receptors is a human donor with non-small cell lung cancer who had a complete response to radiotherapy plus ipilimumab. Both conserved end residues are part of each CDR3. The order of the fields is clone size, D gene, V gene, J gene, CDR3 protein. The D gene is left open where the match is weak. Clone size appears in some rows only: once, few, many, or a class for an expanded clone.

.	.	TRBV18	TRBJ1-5	CASSLEGYQPQHF
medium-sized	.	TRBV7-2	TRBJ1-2	CASSIGSGYTF
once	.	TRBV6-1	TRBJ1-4	CASSDRFGRYEKLFF
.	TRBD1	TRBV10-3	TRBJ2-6	CAINNRTGGANVLTF
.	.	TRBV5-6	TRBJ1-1	CASSWVYGLNTEAFF
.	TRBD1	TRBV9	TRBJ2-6	CASSVGDRPLRSGANVLTF
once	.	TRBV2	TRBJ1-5	CASSESGARQPQHF
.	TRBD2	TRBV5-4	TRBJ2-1	CASSFGSGGNNEQFF
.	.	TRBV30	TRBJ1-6	CAWSTISGDSPLHF
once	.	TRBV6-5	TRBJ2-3	CASSSPRGGRTDTQYF
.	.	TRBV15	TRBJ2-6	CATSRPGTRGVAGANVLTF
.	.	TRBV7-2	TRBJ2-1	CASSLEGVIYNEQFF
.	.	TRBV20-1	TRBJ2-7	CSARGPYEQYF
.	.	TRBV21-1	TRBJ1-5	CASSHRDRGFSNQPQHF
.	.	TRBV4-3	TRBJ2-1	CASSAQAGAYNEQFF
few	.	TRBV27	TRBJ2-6	CASSQAGANVLTF
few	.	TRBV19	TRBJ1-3	CASSIGVTGNTIYF
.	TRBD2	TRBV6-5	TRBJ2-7	CASSYGSGTSGLEQYF
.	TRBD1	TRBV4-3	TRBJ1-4	CASSPGTGYNEKLFF
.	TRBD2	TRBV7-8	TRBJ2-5	CASSLGLAGETQYF
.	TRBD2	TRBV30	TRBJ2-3	CAWSSGGVAERGDTQYF
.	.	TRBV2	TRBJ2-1	CASTSGTDSNEQFF
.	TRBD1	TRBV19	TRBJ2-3	CASSWGQRGLFTDTQYF
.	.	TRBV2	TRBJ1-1	CASSGRQNTEAFF
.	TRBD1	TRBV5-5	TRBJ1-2	CASSLIAGGTYGYTF
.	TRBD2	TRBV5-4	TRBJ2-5	CASSGGGAGGQETQYF
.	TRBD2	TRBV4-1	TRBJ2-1	CASSLRTSGISYNEQFF
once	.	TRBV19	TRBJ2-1	CASGDEQFF
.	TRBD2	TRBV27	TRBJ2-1	CASSNRGLAWNEQFF
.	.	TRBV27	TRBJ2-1	CASSPLGSSYNEQFF
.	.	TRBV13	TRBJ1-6	CASSLRRGYNNSPLHF
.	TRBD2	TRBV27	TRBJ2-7	CASRGGGTYEQYF
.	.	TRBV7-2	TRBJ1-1	CASSLPGPEAFF
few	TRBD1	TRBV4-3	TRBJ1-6	CASSQGNRTGVNSPLHF
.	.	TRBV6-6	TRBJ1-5	CASSPLGWESNQPQHF
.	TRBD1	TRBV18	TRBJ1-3	CASSPPGTGSGNTIYF
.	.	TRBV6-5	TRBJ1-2	CASRRTVGNYGYTF
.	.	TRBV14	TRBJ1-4	CASSRTEGPRANEKLFF
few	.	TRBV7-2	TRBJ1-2	CASSPAGANYGYTF
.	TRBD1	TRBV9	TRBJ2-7	CASSVEGDSSSYEQYF
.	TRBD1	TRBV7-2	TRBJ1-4	CASSLPGQGEEKLFF
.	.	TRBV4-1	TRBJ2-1	CASSLLGGGDYNEQFF
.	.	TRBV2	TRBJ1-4	CASSGYNEKLFF
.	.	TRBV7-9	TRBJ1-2	CASSLVGVNYGYTF
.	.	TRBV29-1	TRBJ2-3	CSVFRENADTQYF
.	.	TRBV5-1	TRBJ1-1	CASTSQGSMNEAFF
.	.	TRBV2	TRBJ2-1	CASTIQNYEQFF
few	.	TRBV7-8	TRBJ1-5	CASSTSGGTHNQPQHF
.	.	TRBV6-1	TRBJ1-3	CASSEWSGRPSSSGNTIYF
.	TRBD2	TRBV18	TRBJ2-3	CASRASGRTDTQYF
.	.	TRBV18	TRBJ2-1	CASSLTPTLGEQFF
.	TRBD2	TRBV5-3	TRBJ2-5	CARSFPAAGTSGSRETQYF